This T cell receptor (beta chain) was found in a study of shared clonotypes between healthy human individuals. Findings of the study overall: Clonotypes shared by all four sorted-subset donors had higher generation probabilities than non-shared clonotypes.

A deep-level run was used for the assay. Every subset had its genomic DNA shared out evenly among several immunoSEQ plates. The authors loaded approximately 220 ng DNA, 25,000 to 30,000 T cell genomes, into sorted-subset replicate PCRs. The data were produced by immunoSEQ multiplex PCR, yet TCRdb's version contains in-frame clones alone and is incomplete. Seen here are roughly 1,100,000 clones, 75% observed once, and the top ten hold about 1.5%. In its sample, this clone was seen once. As yet, its antigen is unknown. The germline V gene has CDR1 SGHRS and CDR2 YFSETQ. Trimming stripped 3 bases from V and 7 bases from J, with 14 bases between. The CDR3 is 13 amino acids.

The material sequenced was memory CD4+ T cells sorted from blood. Regarding subset: CD45RA-negative fraction. This TCR derives from a man between 18 and 29 years old in good health. V usage is TRBV5-1 and J usage is TRBJ2-7, with D maybe TRBD1 (6 bases). The CDR3 sequence: CASSSSSQGEQYF. CDR3 bases: TGCGCCAGCAGCTCTAGCTCTCAGGGGGAGCAGTACTTC.